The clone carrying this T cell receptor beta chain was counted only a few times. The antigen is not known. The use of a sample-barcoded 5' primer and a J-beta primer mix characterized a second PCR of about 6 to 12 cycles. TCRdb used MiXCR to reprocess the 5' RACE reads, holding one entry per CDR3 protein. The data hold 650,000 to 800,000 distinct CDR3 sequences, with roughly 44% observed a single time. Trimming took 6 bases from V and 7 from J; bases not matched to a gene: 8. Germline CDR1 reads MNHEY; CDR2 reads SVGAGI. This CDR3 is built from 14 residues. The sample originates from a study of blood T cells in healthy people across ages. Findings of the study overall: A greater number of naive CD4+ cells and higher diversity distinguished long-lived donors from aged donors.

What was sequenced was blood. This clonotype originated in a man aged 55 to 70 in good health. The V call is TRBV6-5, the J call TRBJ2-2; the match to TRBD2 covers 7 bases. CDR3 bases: TGTGCCAGCAGGCCGGGGACTACACACGGGGAGCTGTTTTTT. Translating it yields CASRPGTTHGELFF.